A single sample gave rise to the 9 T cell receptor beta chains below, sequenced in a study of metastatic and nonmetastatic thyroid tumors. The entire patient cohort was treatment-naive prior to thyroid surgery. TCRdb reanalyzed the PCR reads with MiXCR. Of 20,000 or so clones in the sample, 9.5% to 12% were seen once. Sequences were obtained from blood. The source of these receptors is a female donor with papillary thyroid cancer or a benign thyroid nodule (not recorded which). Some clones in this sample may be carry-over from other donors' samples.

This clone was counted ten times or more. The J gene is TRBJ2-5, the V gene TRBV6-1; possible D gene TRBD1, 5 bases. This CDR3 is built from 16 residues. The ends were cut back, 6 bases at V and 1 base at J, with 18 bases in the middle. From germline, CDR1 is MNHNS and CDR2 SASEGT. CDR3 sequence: CASRPDRGRSQETQYF. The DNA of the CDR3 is TGTGCCAGCAGACCTGACAGAGGACGAAGCCAAGAGACCCAGTACTTC.

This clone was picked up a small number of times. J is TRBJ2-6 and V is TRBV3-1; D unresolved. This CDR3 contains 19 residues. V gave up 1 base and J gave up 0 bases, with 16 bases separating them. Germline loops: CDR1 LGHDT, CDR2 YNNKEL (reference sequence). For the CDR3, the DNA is TGTGCCAGCAGCCAAGGCACCGGACGGGTGAGCTCTGGGGCCAACGTCCTGACTTTC. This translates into CASSQGTGRVSSGANVLTF.

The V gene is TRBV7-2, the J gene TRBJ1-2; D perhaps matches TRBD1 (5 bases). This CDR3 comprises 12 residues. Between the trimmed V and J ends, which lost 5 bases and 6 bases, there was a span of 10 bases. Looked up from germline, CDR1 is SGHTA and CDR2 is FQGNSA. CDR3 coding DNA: TGTGCCAGCAGCGGGGGGGGGGATGGCTACACCTTC. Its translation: CASSGGGDGYTF.

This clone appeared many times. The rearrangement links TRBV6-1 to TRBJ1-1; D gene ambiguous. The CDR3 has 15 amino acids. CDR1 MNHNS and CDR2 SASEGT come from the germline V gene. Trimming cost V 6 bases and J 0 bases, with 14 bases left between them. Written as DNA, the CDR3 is TGTGCCAGCAGGAAACTGACACCTATGAACACTGAAGCTTTCTTT. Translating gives CASRKLTPMNTEAFF.

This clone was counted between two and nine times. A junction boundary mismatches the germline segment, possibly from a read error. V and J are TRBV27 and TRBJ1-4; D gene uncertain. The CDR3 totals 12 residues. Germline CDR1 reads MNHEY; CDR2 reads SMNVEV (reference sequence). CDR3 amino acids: CASMGLNEKLSF. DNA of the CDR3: TGTGCCAGCATGGGTCTTAATGAAAAACTGTCTTTT.

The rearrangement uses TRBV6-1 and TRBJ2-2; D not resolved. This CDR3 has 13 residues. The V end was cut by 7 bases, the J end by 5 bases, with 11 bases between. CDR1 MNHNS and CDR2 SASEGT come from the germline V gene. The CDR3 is CASIFVVTGELFF. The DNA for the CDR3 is TGTGCCAGCATTTTTGTTGTGACCGGGGAGCTGTTTTTT.

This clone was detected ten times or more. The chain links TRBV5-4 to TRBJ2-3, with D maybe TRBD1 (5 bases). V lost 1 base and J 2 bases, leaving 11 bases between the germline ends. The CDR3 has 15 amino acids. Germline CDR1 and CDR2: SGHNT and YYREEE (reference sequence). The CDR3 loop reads CASSLPDRPTDTQYF. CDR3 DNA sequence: TGTGCCAGCAGCTTGCCCGACAGACCCACAGATACGCAGTATTTT.

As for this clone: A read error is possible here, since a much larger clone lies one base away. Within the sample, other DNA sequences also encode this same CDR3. The CDR3 DNA reads as TGCAGCGTAGGAGCAGGTGAGGGGGATACGCAGTATTTT. The encoded protein is CSVGAGEGDTQYF. The rearrangement joins TRBV29-1 to TRBJ2-3, with D perhaps given as TRBD1 or TRBD2 (5 bases each). Trimming removed 6 bases from V and 6 bases from J, with 16 bases in between. Germline lookup yields CDR1 SQVTM and CDR2 ANQGSEA. The CDR3 has 13 residues.

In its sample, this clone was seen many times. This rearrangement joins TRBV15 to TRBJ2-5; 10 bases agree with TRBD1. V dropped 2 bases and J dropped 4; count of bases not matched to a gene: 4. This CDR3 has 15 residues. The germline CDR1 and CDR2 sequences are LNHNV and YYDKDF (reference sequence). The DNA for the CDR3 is TGTGCCACCAGCAGACCAGGACAGGGGGTAGAGACCCAGTACTTC. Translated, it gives CATSRPGQGVETQYF.